This TCR beta chain originates from a study of T cells in localized non-small cell lung cancer. The V gene lost 4 bases and the J gene lost 1 base, with 7 bases spanning the gap. From germline, CDR1 is LNHDA and CDR2 SQIVND (reference sequence). This CDR3 has 13 residues. Using immunoSEQ multiplex PCR, the repertoire was profiled, and TCRdb retains in-frame clones only, with some absent. The data contain 1,200 to 1,500 clones, approximately 23% of them singletons. This clone was detected a few times. The rearrangement links TRBV19 to TRBJ1-1; D remains unclear. The TCR was taken from a woman aged 35-75 years with stage I lung adenocarcinoma. Sequencing was performed on lung tumor tissue, taken before any cancer treatment. CDR3 nucleotides: TGTGCCAGTAGTACTACAGAGAACACTGAAGCTTTCTTT. This translates into CASSTTENTEAFF.